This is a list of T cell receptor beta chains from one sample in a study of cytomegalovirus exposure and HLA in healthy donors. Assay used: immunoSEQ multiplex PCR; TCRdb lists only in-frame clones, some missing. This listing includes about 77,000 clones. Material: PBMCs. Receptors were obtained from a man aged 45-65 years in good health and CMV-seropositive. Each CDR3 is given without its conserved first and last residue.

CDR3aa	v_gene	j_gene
ASSVVRGLGDTEAF	TRBV9	TRBJ1-1
ASSLRDNEQF	TRBV7-9	TRBJ2-1
ASSLGGLGQTSSGNTIY	TRBV7-9	TRBJ1-3
ASSPRRGTETQY	TRBV7-9	TRBJ2-5
ASSHAGKQETQY	TRBV6-1	TRBJ2-5
ASSNPGPEGYGYT	TRBV6-1	TRBJ1-2
ASSPGQGNEQF	TRBV11-3	TRBJ2-1
ASSPRTGVDGYT	TRBV18	TRBJ1-2
ASSYSPLEGAF	TRBV6-6	TRBJ1-1
ASSDLAGELF	TRBV6-4	TRBJ2-2
ASSPRDSQETQY	TRBV4-1	TRBJ2-5
ASSPERRLYGYT	TRBV7-2	TRBJ1-2
ASSLESPSGGTEAF	TRBV5-1	TRBJ1-1
ASSLDWPGELF	TRBV11-2	TRBJ2-2
ASTRGLDGNEQY	TRBV18	TRBJ2-7
ASSLGGRAEAF	TRBV5-1	TRBJ1-1
ASSGQPGNEKLF	TRBV19	TRBJ1-4
ASSPRTGANYGYT	TRBV7-2	TRBJ1-2
ASSLSGQGYNSPLH	TRBV11-2	TRBJ1-6
TSSQDQRSDYEQY	TRBV1	TRBJ2-7
ASSLNTYGDIQY	TRBV5-1	TRBJ2-4
ASSHGGGQPQH	TRBV14	TRBJ1-5
ASSRQGYEQY	TRBV2	TRBJ2-7
ASKLILAGTDTQY	TRBV5-1	TRBJ2-3
SVGGGTTDTQY	TRBV29-1	TRBJ2-3
SVGDSLNYGYT	TRBV29-1	TRBJ1-2
ASSENRVVNSPLH	TRBV2	TRBJ1-6
ASSQGRNMNTEAF	TRBV4-2	TRBJ1-1
ASRGEGVGGTDTQY	TRBV25-1	TRBJ2-3
ASRTGQLKDSPLH	TRBV6-6	TRBJ1-6
ASSSGVSDYNEQF	TRBV6-4	TRBJ2-1
ASSQRGDEQF	TRBV11-2	TRBJ2-1
ASSLNRANYGYT	TRBV7-3	TRBJ1-2
ASSPSAGVSYEQY	TRBV5-1	TRBJ2-7
ASSQEYSAEGGGDTQY	TRBV4-1	TRBJ2-3
ASSRPGLAWDTQY	TRBV6-5	TRBJ2-3
ASSIGEAHGYT	TRBV19	TRBJ1-2
SVEDLRQRDGYT	TRBV29-1	TRBJ1-2
ASSSGQGRNSPLH	TRBV5-1	TRBJ1-6
ASTTGLNNEQF	TRBV2	TRBJ2-1
ASRRQGMDEQY	TRBV6-1	TRBJ2-7
ASSIPFPTDRRFYNEQF	TRBV19	TRBJ2-1
AWYQGAPYGYT	TRBV30	TRBJ1-2
ASSQGQEPTEAF	TRBV4-2	TRBJ1-1
ASSQEGRAFNQPQH	TRBV4-1	TRBJ1-5
ASSQGSGLKGQGNLWYGYT	TRBV4-2	TRBJ1-2
ASSLYQGQNTEAF	TRBV5-6	TRBJ1-1
ASSPGGGRENTIY	TRBV5-4	TRBJ1-3